One sample yielded the 24 T cell receptor beta chains listed below, sequenced in a study of T cell responses to AZD1222 COVID-19 vaccine (dated by TCRdb to about 2021). Interpreted using the paper, the time point label stands for: baseline before first vaccination. Libraries were prepared through the immunoSEQ multiplex PCR assay. What TCRdb holds here is the immuneACCESS table cut down to in-frame rearrangements. Part of the clones is not present; checked against another copy, under half of the missing clones reflect an unresolved V gene, and the others are unexplained. Here the sample has roughly 100,000 clones; approximately 92% occur a single time. Of the sample, 1% to 1.5% is held by the ten largest clones. Specimen: peripheral blood, collected on day 0 of AZD1222 vaccination. These receptors were collected from an adult in good health.

The CDR3 protein is CASSQDKNIQYF. The CDR3 region has the DNA TGTGCCAGCAGCCAAGACAAAAACATTCAGTACTTC. This rearrangement joins TRBV3-1 (or the pseudogene TRBV3-2) to TRBJ2-4; unclear D gene. This CDR3 spans 12 amino acids. Germline CDR1 is LGHDT and CDR2 is YNNKEL (reference sequence). Trimming took off 0 bases at V and 3 bases at J, with 0 bases between the two ends.

The chain recombines TRBV9 with TRBJ2-1; D unclear. V was trimmed by 2 bases and J by 0 bases, leaving 9 bases between them. The germline V gene has CDR1 SGDLS and CDR2 YYNGEE. This CDR3 spans 15 amino acids. The CDR3 nucleotides are TGTGCCAGCAGCGTCCGCGACATCTCCTACAATGAGCAGTTCTTC. Translated: CASSVRDISYNEQFF.

V is TRBV30 and J is TRBJ1-6, with D tentatively TRBD1 (5 bases). Germline CDR1 and CDR2: GTSNPN and SVGIG (reference sequence). The germline V and J ends were trimmed by 0 bases and 9 bases, with 15 bases remaining between them. The CDR3 spans 15 residues. The CDR3 sequence: CAWSVVRTGGSPLHF. The DNA of the CDR3 is TGTGCCTGGAGTGTAGTGAGGACGGGGGGTTCACCCCTCCACTTT. Full variable domain (rest looked up from reference TRBV30 and TRBJ1-6): SQTIHQWPATLVQPVGSPLSLECTVEGTSNPNLYWYRQAAGRGLQLLFYSVGIGQISSEVPQNLSASRPQDRQFILSSKKLLLSDSGFYLCAWSVVRTGGSPLHFGNGTRLTVT.

The rearrangement joins TRBV7-2 to TRBJ2-1, with D unresolved. V was trimmed by 1 base and J by 10 bases, leaving 11 bases between them. Germline CDR1 reads SGHTA; CDR2 reads FQGNSA. This CDR3 contains 13 residues. CDR3 residues: CASSLGPRGEQFF. The CDR3 DNA follows: TGTGCCAGCAGCTTAGGTCCCAGAGGAGAGCAGTTCTTC. Full variable domain (remainder filled in from reference TRBV7-2 and TRBJ2-1): GAGVSQSPSNKVTEKGKDVELRCDPISGHTALYWYRQSLGQGLEFLIYFQGNSAPDKSGLPSDRFSAERTGGSVSTLTIQRTQQEDSAVYLCASSLGPRGEQFFGPGTRLTVL.

The genes are TRBV11-3 and TRBJ2-7, with D possibly TRBD1 on 5 matching bases. Trimming took 1 base from V and 2 from J, leaving 15 bases between them. The CDR3 is 16 amino acids. CDR1 and CDR2 from the germline V gene are SGHNT and YENEEA. CDR3 sequence reads: CASSLGAGIKAYEQYF. The CDR3 DNA reads as TGTGCCAGCAGCTTAGGGGCAGGGATCAAAGCCTACGAGCAGTACTTC.

The V call is TRBV10-3, the J call TRBJ1-2; D might be TRBD1 (5 bases). CDR1 and CDR2 (germline): ENHRY, SYGVKD. This CDR3 region has 15 residues. V was cut by 5 bases and J by 0 bases, with 13 bases left in between. DNA of the CDR3: TGTGCCATCAGTCCCGAGAGACAGTCTAACTATGGCTACACCTTC. Protein: CAISPERQSNYGYTF.

This clone showed up just once. J is TRBJ2-7 and V is TRBV5-4; weak D call: TRBD2 (6 bases). Germline V gene lookup returns CDR1 SGHNT and CDR2 YYREEE (reference sequence). Trimming removed 0 bases at V and 7 bases at J, with 17 bases between. The CDR3 consists of 15 residues. In nucleotides, the CDR3 is TGTGCCAGCAGCTTGGCCCGGGGGAGGTTGCAAGAGCAGTACTTC. This translates into CASSLARGRLQEQYF.

This clone was recorded once. The rearrangement joins TRBV7-6 to TRBJ2-1; D tentatively fits TRBD1 or TRBD2 (5 bases each). The CDR3 consists of 14 residues. V was trimmed by 5 bases and J by 5 bases, leaving 13 bases between them. Germline CDR1 SGHVS, CDR2 FNYEAQ. The CDR3 is CASSASGAHNEQFF. The CDR3 bases are TGTGCCAGCAGCGCTTCCGGGGCCCACAATGAGCAGTTCTTC.

The J gene is TRBJ2-3, the V gene TRBV2; 10 nucleotides match TRBD2. CDR1 is SNHLY, CDR2 FYNNEI, per germline. V was clipped by 4 bases and J by 5 bases; unmatched bases: 9. This CDR3 contains 16 residues. CDR3 bases: TGTGCCAGCAGTGCCTGGCCTAGCGGGAGTAAAGATACGCAGTATTTT. Protein sequence: CASSAWPSGSKDTQYF.

The rearrangement links TRBV12-3 or TRBV12-4 to TRBJ2-3, with unresolved D. This CDR3 has 13 residues. The germline V and J ends were trimmed by 4 bases and 11 bases, with 16 bases remaining between them. In nucleotides, the CDR3 is TGTGCCAGCAGTTCCCCTAACCTAGTAGAGCAGTATTTT. Translation: CASSSPNLVEQYF.

The J gene is TRBJ1-1, the V gene TRBV5-5; TRBD1 aligns across 8 bases. Unmatched junction bases numbered 3, after V lost 2 bases and J lost 6 bases. Germline loops: CDR1 SGHKS, CDR2 YYEKEE (reference sequence). This CDR3 region has 13 residues. The CDR3 reads CASSFQGAPEAFF. The CDR3 DNA sequence: TGTGCCAGCAGCTTCCAGGGGGCCCCTGAAGCTTTCTTT.

This CDR3 reads CASSSMRGRRTQYF. CDR3 DNA sequence: TGTGCCAGCAGCTCCATGAGGGGGAGGCGGACCCAGTACTTC. This chain joins TRBV7-2 and TRBJ2-5; D may be TRBD1 or TRBD2 (6 bases each). The V and J ends lost 4 bases and 7 bases respectively, with 16 bases between them. CDR1 and CDR2 from the germline V gene are SGHTA and FQGNSA. The CDR3 is 14 amino acids. The variable domain in full, completed from reference TRBV7-2 and TRBJ2-5, reads GAGVSQSPSNKVTEKGKDVELRCDPISGHTALYWYRQSLGQGLEFLIYFQGNSAPDKSGLPSDRFSAERTGGSVSTLTIQRTQQEDSAVYLCASSSMRGRRTQYFGPGTRLLVL.

The chain combines TRBV6-4 with TRBJ1-2; 7 bases agree with TRBD1. CDR1 is MRHNA and CDR2 is SNTAGT in the germline V gene. This CDR3 is built from 15 residues. After removal of 5 bases from V and 2 bases from J, the junction contained 8 bases not matched to a gene. The CDR3 loop reads CASSQYTGENYGYTF. CDR3 in DNA: TGTGCCAGCAGTCAATATACAGGGGAGAACTATGGCTACACCTTC.

The DNA for the CDR3 is TGTGCCAGCAGCTTGGGAACAGGCCCGATTGAAGGCTACACCTTC. It encodes CASSLGTGPIEGYTF. The chain carries TRBV11-3 and TRBJ1-2; a weak D match, TRBD1 (5 bases). Germline assignment: CDR1 SGHNT and CDR2 YENEEA. V lost 3 bases to trimming and J lost 8 bases, with 19 bases between them. The CDR3 length is 15 residues.

The V call is TRBV9, the J call TRBJ2-2; TRBD2 agrees at 10 bases. Germline V lookup: CDR1 SGDLS, CDR2 YYNGEE. The ends lost 0 bases at V and 3 bases at J; junction bases unmatched: 5. CDR3 size: 17 residues. CDR3 sequence: CASSVGLAGVYTGELFF. CDR3 in DNA: TGTGCCAGCAGCGTAGGTCTAGCGGGGGTCTACACCGGGGAGCTGTTTTTT.

The V call is TRBV7-3, the J call TRBJ1-5, with TRBD1 as a possible D gene (5 bases). The CDR3 has 13 residues. Trimming shortened V by 4 bases and J by 5 bases, and 9 bases separated the two germline ends. Germline CDR1 is SGHTA and CDR2 is FQGTGA. The CDR3 here is CASSSDSHQPQHF. The CDR3 bases are TGTGCCAGCAGCTCCGACAGTCATCAGCCCCAGCATTTT.

The rearrangement joins TRBV15 to TRBJ2-2, with TRBD1 matching over 7 bases. CDR3 length: 17 amino acids. CDR1 and CDR2 (germline): LNHNV, YYDKDF (reference sequence). After removal of 0 bases from V and 0 bases from J, the junction contained 4 bases not matched to a gene. CDR3 residues: CATSRDRDSANTGELFF. The DNA of the CDR3 is TGTGCCACCAGCAGAGACCGGGACAGCGCGAACACCGGGGAGCTGTTTTTT.

V usage is TRBV19 and J usage is TRBJ2-7; 7 nucleotides align to TRBD1. This CDR3 has 16 amino acids. Per the germline V gene, CDR1 is LNHDA and CDR2 is SQIVND (reference sequence). The junction had 9 bases not matched to a gene; V was cut back by 4 bases and J by 0 bases. CDR3 amino acids: CASSTIIRGSSYEQYF. CDR3 nucleotide sequence: TGTGCCAGTAGTACCATCATCAGGGGGAGCTCCTACGAGCAGTACTTC.

The CDR3 DNA reads TGCAGCGTTGAAGGACTAGCGGGGGGGAGCTCCTACAATGAGCAGTTCTTC. Translation: CSVEGLAGGSSYNEQFF. The rearrangement uses TRBV29-1 and TRBJ2-1, with 14 bases aligning to TRBD2. The CDR3 has 17 residues. V was pared by 1 base and J by 0 bases, with 2 bases of the junction left unmatched. Germline lookup yields CDR1 SQVTM and CDR2 ANQGSEA.

This chain connects TRBV5-4 to TRBJ2-1; perhaps TRBD2 as D (5 bases). V lost 0 bases and J 7 bases, leaving 14 bases between the germline ends. There are 15 residues in the CDR3. CDR1 is SGHNT, CDR2 YYREEE, per germline (reference sequence). CDR3 sequence reads: CASSLGERSSNEQFF. The CDR3 DNA reads as TGTGCCAGCAGCTTGGGGGAGCGTTCCAGTAATGAGCAGTTCTTC.

This clone was detected only once. The chain carries TRBV5-1 and TRBJ2-3; TRBD2 aligns across 7 bases. Trimming cost V 2 bases and J 0 bases; bases outside gene matches: 6. This CDR3 contains 16 residues. The V gene's germline CDR1 is SGHRS and CDR2 YFSETQ. The CDR3 DNA sequence: TGCGCCAGCAGCTTCTCTGGCGGGAGTAGCACAGATACGCAGTATTTT. Amino acids: CASSFSGGSSTDTQYF.

The genes are TRBV10-2 and TRBJ2-4; TRBD1 matches at 7 bases. Germline loops: CDR1 WSHSY, CDR2 SAAADI. The CDR3 totals 14 residues. With 6 bases clipped from V and 7 bases from J, the junction kept 9 bases outside the gene matches. CDR3 protein: CASSEQGSGNIQYF. The CDR3 nucleotides read TGCGCCAGCAGCGAACAGGGGTCAGGGAACATTCAGTACTTC.

The chain combines TRBV11-3 with TRBJ2-6; no clear D. The CDR3 runs 15 residues. Germline V gene data show CDR1 as SGHNT and CDR2 as YENEEA. Trimming removed 0 bases at V and 6 bases at J, with 9 bases between. Here the CDR3 reads CASSLDQFEANVLTF. CDR3 sequence (DNA): TGTGCCAGCAGCTTAGACCAGTTTGAGGCCAACGTCCTGACTTTC.

The chain uses TRBV18 and TRBJ1-1; a weak D match, TRBD1 (5 bases). The CDR3 length is 14 residues. The ends were cut back, 3 bases at V and 0 bases at J, with 8 bases in the middle. Germline V gene sequence: CDR1 KGHSH, CDR2 LQKENI. CDR3 DNA: TGTGCCAGCTCACCTGACAGATTGAACACTGAAGCTTTCTTT. Translating gives CASSPDRLNTEAFF.